Sequencing of this T cell receptor beta chain was carried out in a study of T cells in Graves' hyperthyroidism and ophthalmopathy. Looking at the study overall: Initial diagnosis, before any treatment, was when peripheral blood was collected. Findings of the study overall: Using 13 V-J features, a model discriminated ophthalmopathy from stable hyperthyroidism.

Researchers took RNA transcripts and amplified the TCR beta CDR3 regions from them. During a first-round RT-PCR of the TCR CDR3, the HTBI primer set was used. TCRdb used MiXCR to reprocess the multiplex PCR reads, holding one entry per CDR3 protein. The sample yields around 450,000 distinct CDR3 sequences, 15% to 17% seen once. Graves' hyperthyroidism is called stable when ophthalmopathy does not progress within 18 months. The diagnoses drew upon clinical symptoms, serum thyroxine and TRAb, thyroid ultrasound and orbital computed tomography. In this sample, this clonotype turned up a few times. As yet, its antigen is unknown. The V gene's germline CDR1 is LGHDT and CDR2 YNNKEL (reference sequence). Trimming left V 4 bases short and J 0 bases short, with 12 bases between. CDR3 length: 16 amino acids.

The sequencing sample was made of blood. The receptor was derived from a young woman with Graves' hyperthyroidism. V usage is TRBV3-1 and J usage is TRBJ1-4; no firm D call. CDR3 loop: CASSLSPPATNEKLFF. The CDR3 coding sequence is TGTGCCAGCAGCCTCAGCCCCCCCGCAACTAATGAAAAACTGTTTTTT.